What follows is one T cell receptor (beta chain) and its context. Its matching antigen is unknown. Samples were taken several times over chemoradiotherapy. The data were produced by immunoSEQ multiplex PCR, yet TCRdb's version contains in-frame clones alone and is incomplete. The sample lists 4,000 to 5,000 clones, about 92% occurring once. This entry belongs to a study of chemoradiotherapy in HPV16-positive cancers. Regarding the study as a whole: HPV-specific T cells were functionally defined from only a couple of HPV16-positive patients. During treatment, candidate HPV-specific clones and E7-related motifs expanded in tumor.

The CDR3 covers 17 residues. V trimming: 1 base; J trimming: 1 base; junction bases outside the gene matches: 5. Germline V gene data show CDR1 as MGHRA and CDR2 as YSYEKL. This clonotype was obtained from a human donor with HPV-associated anogenital cancer. The sample was taken from a patient who underwent chemoradiotherapy. The rearrangement uses TRBV4-1 and TRBJ2-3; 10 nucleotides agree with TRBD2. The CDR3 loop reads CASSQAHTSGGTDTQYF. The CDR3 DNA reads as TGCGCCAGCAGCCAAGCCCATACTAGCGGGGGCACAGATACGCAGTATTTT.